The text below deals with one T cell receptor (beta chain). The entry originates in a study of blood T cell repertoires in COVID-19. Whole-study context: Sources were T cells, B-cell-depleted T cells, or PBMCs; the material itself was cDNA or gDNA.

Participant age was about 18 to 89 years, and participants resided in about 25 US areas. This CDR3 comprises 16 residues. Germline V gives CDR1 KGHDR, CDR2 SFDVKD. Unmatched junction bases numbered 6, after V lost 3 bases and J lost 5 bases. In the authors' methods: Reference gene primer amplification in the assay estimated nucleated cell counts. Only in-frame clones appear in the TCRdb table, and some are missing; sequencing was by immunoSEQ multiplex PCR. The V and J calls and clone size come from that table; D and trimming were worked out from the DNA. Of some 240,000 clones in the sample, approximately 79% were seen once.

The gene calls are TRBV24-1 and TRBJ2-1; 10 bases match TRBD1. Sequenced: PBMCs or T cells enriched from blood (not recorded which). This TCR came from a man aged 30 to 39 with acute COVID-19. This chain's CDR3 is CATSDKGTGDDNEQFF. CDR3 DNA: TGTGCCACCAGTGATAAGGGGACAGGGGATGACAATGAGCAGTTCTTC.